A selection of T cell receptor beta chains follows, all from one sample in a study of regulatory T cells in long-lasting Graves disease. TCRdb fed the multiplex PCR reads into MiXCR, producing one record per CDR3 protein. Of hundreds of thousands of distinct CDR3 sequences detected, roughly 15% appear once; the ten largest clones hold 15% to 20%. These data are also associated with another study on T cells in Graves' hyperthyroidism and ophthalmopathy.

The specimen was peripheral blood mononuclear cells (PBMCs), collected at new diagnosis, from a patient treated with antithyroid drugs. All receptors come from a woman in her 30s with Graves disease. CDR3s leave out the opening cysteine and the closing phenylalanine or tryptophan. Size is stated for part of the rows, as once, few or many counts, or as a class when the clone is expanded.

size: many; J: TRBJ2-1; V: TRBV30; CDR3: AWSVGGSYNEQF
size: many; J: TRBJ2-1; V: TRBV5-1; CDR3: ASSSGIDEQF
size: many; J: TRBJ2-7; V: TRBV10-3; CDR3: ASTGLVSYEQY
size: many; J: TRBJ2-3; V: TRBV20-1; CDR3: SSQKGSTDTQY
size: few; J: TRBJ2-1; V: TRBV18; CDR3: ASSVGQASTLNEQF
size: NA; J: TRBJ1-5; V: TRBV7-9; CDR3: ASSRGGDQPQH
size: NA; J: TRBJ2-7; V: TRBV5-6; CDR3: ASSPRESGIFRY
size: NA; J: TRBJ2-1; V: TRBV19; CDR3: ASSIQLAGENEQF
size: many; J: TRBJ2-7; V: TRBV7-8; CDR3: ASSLAGGDFYEQY
size: few; J: TRBJ2-7; V: TRBV5-1; CDR3: ASSLGRPMIRGMNEQY
size: many; J: TRBJ2-1; V: TRBV6-1; CDR3: ASNWRDRSNNEQF
size: few; J: TRBJ2-6; V: TRBV27; CDR3: ASRSTGSGANVLT
size: NA; J: TRBJ2-3; V: TRBV24-1; CDR3: ATSDFLPPTQY
size: NA; J: TRBJ1-3; V: TRBV6-5; CDR3: ASSYAVPTSGNTIY
size: many; J: TRBJ1-6; V: TRBV2; CDR3: ASSELASSYNSPLH
size: NA; J: TRBJ2-7; V: TRBV19; CDR3: ASSIDGLAYEQY
size: many; J: TRBJ2-3; V: TRBV12-3/TRBV12-4; CDR3: ASSSGLAGTDTQY